The sequence of this T cell receptor (beta chain) was determined in a study of blood T cell repertoires in COVID-19. Study as a whole: COVID-19 samples, acute and convalescent, were from the United States, Italy and Spain. In each case, the material was cDNA or gDNA derived from T cells, B-cell-depleted T cells, or PBMCs.

This CDR3 has 14 amino acids. Trimming at V came to 1 base and at J to 7 bases, leaving 7 bases not matched to a gene. Per the germline V gene, CDR1 is SGHRS and CDR2 is YFSETQ. Sequenced by immunoSEQ multiplex PCR; TCRdb stores in-frame clones only, minus some. Among 210,000 or so clones listed, almost 90% were seen once. This TCR came from a man in his fifties or sixties with acute or convalescent COVID-19. The sequencing sample was made of peripheral blood. This rearrangement joins TRBV5-1 to TRBJ1-1; TRBD1 matches at 7 bases. The DNA for the CDR3 is TGCGCCAGCAGCTTGTCTACGGGGACAGATGAAGCTTTCTTT. It translates to CASSLSTGTDEAFF.